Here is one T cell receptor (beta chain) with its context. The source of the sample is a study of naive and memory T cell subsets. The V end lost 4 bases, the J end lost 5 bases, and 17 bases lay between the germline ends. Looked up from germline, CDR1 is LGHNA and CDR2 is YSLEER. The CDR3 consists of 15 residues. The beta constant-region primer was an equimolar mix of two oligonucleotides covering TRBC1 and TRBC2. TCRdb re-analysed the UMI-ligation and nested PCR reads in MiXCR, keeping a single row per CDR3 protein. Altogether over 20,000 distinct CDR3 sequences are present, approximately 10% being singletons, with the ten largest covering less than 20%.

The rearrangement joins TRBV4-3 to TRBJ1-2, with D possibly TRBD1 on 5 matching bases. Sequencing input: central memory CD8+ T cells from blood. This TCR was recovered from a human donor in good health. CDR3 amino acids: CASSLEGAARYGYTF. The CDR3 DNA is TGCGCCAGCAGCCTGGAAGGGGCGGCACGGTATGGCTACACCTTC.